This T cell receptor beta chain derives from a study of blood T cells in healthy people across ages. For this clonotype: Its antigen is not identified.

Isolation per sample recovered at least 6 million PBMCs. Regarding the study as a whole: PBMCs went unsorted, and a conclusive naive versus antigen-experienced comparison was therefore prevented.

A J-beta primer mix and a sample-barcoded 5' primer were used in a second PCR of roughly 7 to 12 cycles. Every single cDNA molecule received a tag from a template-switch adaptor with 12 random nucleotides. TCRdb itself ran the 5' RACE reads through MiXCR, one entry per CDR3 protein. Of roughly 1.5 million distinct CDR3 sequences in the sample, about 45% were seen once. The clonotype originates from a young woman in good health. Material for sequencing was blood.

The CDR3 protein is CASGTSGTRGTDTQYF. CDR3 DNA sequence: TGTGCCAGTGGGACTAGCGGAACTAGGGGCACAGATACGCAGTATTTT. The chain links TRBV6-6 to TRBJ2-3; 11 bases are a match to TRBD2. This CDR3 region has 16 residues. V lost 9 bases and J lost 1; bases outside the gene matches: 9. Germline CDR1 reads MNHNY; CDR2 reads SVGAGI (reference sequence).